This TCR beta chain was recovered during a study of T cell repertoires in cytomegalovirus infection. Whole-study context: Both CMV infection and a matching HLA type were indicated by public TCR beta signatures.

TCRdb reanalysed the reads using MiXCR and keeps one entry per CDR3 protein. This repertoire shows some 920,000 distinct CDR3 sequences, about 33% found once; its top ten account for under 15%. Regarding the study as a whole: HLA-C-restricted CMV clonotypes gave the most frequent clonotype in two of eight donors.

V was trimmed by 1 base and J by 12 bases, leaving 12 bases between them. This CDR3 region has 13 residues. CDR1 is SEHNR, CDR2 FQNEAQ, per germline (reference sequence). This clonotype was seen more than once but under ten times. Its target is not known. The chain is built from TRBV7-9 and TRBJ1-4; weak D call: TRBD1 (5 bases). Source: cultured CD8+ T cells from PBMCs, taken from culture after CMV antigen stimulation. The receptor comes from a human donor in good health (CMV status not recorded). Some clones in this sample may be carry-over from other donors' samples. CDR3 sequence reads: CASSLGGLRELFF. The CDR3, as DNA: TGTGCCAGCAGCTTAGGGGGACTTCGGGAACTGTTTTTT.